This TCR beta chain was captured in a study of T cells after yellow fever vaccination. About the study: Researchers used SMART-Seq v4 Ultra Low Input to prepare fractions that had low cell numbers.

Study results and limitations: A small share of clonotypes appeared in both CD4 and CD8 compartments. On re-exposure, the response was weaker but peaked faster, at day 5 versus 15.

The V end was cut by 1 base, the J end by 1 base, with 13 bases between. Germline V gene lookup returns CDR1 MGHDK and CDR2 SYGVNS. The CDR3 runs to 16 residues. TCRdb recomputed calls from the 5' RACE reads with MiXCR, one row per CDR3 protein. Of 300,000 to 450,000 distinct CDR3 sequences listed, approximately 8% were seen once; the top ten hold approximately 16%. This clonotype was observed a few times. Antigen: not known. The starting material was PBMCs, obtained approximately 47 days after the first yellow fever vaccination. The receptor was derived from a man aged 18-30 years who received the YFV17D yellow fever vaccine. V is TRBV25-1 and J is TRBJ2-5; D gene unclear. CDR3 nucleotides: TGTGCCAGCAGTGAATGGGCTAATACGATCCAAGAGACCCAGTACTTC. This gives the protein CASSEWANTIQETQYF. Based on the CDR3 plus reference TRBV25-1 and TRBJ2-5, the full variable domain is EADIYQTPRYLVIGTGKKITLECSQTMGHDKMYWYQQDPGMELHLIHYSYGVNSTEKGDLSSESTVSRIRTEHFPLTLESARPSHTSQYLCASSEWANTIQETQYFGPGTRLLVL.